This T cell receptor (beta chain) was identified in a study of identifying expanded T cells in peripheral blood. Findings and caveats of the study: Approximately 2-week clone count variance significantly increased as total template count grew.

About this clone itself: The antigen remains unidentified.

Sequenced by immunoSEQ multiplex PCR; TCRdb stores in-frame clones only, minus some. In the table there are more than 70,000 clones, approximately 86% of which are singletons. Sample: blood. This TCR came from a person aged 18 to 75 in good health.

CDR3 DNA: TGTGCCAGTAGTATAGGTAGGTTCCGGACAAACGATGAGCAGTTCTTC. Its translation is CASSIGRFRTNDEQFF. The rearrangement links TRBV19 to TRBJ2-1; the D gene is possibly TRBD1 (5 bases). The germline V gene encodes CDR1 LNHDA and CDR2 SQIVND (reference sequence). Trimming cost V 1 base and J 8 bases, with 18 bases left between them. There are 16 residues in the CDR3.